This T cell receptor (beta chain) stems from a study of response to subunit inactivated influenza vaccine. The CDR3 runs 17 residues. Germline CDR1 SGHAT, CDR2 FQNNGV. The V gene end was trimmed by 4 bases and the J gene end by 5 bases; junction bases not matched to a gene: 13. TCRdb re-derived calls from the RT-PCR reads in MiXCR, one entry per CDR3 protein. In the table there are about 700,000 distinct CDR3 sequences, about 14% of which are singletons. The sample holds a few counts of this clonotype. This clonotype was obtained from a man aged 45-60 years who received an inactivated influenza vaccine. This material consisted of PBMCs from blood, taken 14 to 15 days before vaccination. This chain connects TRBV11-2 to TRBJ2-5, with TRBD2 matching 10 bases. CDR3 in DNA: TGTGCCAGCAGCTCACTAGCTACTAGCGGGATCGGGGAGACCCAGTACTTC. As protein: CASSSLATSGIGETQYF.